These 7 T cell receptor beta chains share one sample of origin, sequenced in a study of T cells in Graves' hyperthyroidism and ophthalmopathy. Amplification of TCR beta CDR3 regions was performed using RNA transcripts as template. With the HTBI primer set, the TCR CDR3 went through a first round of RT-PCR. TCRdb called the multiplex PCR reads again in MiXCR, with one record for every CDR3 protein. Of hundreds of thousands of distinct CDR3 sequences in the sample, around 20% were seen once. Material: blood. Every receptor here comes from a man aged 40-55 years with Graves' ophthalmopathy.

This clonotype showed up many times. The chain is built from TRBV7-2 and TRBJ2-1, with a tentative D call TRBD2 (6 bases). The CDR3 runs 14 residues. V lost 5 bases to trimming and J lost 0 bases, with 8 bases between them. Per the germline V gene, CDR1 is SGHTA and CDR2 is FQGNSA. As DNA, the CDR3 is TGTGCCAGCAGCCCGACTAGCTCCTACAATGAGCAGTTCTTC. It codes for CASSPTSSYNEQFF. The variable domain in full, with the rest retrieved from reference TRBV7-2 and TRBJ2-1, is GAGVSQSPSNKVTEKGKDVELRCDPISGHTALYWYRQSLGQGLEFLIYFQGNSAPDKSGLPSDRFSAERTGGSVSTLTIQRTQQEDSAVYLCASSPTSSYNEQFFGPGTRLTVL.

CDR3 amino acids: CASSFAGGMDEQFF. CDR3 DNA: TGTGCCAGCAGTTTTGCGGGAGGGATGGATGAGCAGTTCTTC. The J gene is TRBJ2-1, the V gene TRBV12-3 or TRBV12-4; 9 bases agree with TRBD2. After removal of 3 bases from V and 8 bases from J, the junction contained 5 bases not matched to a gene. CDR3 length: 14 amino acids.

This clonotype has just a few counts. The rearrangement uses TRBV20-1 and TRBJ2-7; tentative D call: TRBD1 (5 bases). V was shortened by 0 bases and J by 2 bases, with 11 bases between the two germline ends. The CDR3 is 14 residues long. Per germline, CDR1 DFQATT and CDR2 SNEGSKA (reference sequence). CDR3 loop: CSARDGQGTYEQYF. For the CDR3, the DNA is TGCAGTGCTAGAGATGGGCAGGGAACCTACGAGCAGTACTTC.

In its sample, this clonotype was seen many times. The rearrangement links TRBV2 to TRBJ2-2; 11 nucleotides match TRBD2. Germline assignment: CDR1 SNHLY and CDR2 FYNNEI. The CDR3 has 18 residues. Trimming took 4 bases from V and 1 from J; bases not matched to a gene: 8. Written as DNA, the CDR3 is TGTGCCAGCAGTGCTATGCTGACTAGCGGGAAGAACACCGGGGAGCTGTTTTTT. Translation gives CASSAMLTSGKNTGELFF. Using reference TRBV2 and TRBJ2-2 for the parts outside the CDR3, the full variable domain is EPEVTQTPSHQVTQMGQEVILRCVPISNHLYFYWYRQILGQKVEFLVSFYNNEISEKSEIFDDQFSVERPDGSNFTLKIRSTKLEDSAMYFCASSAMLTSGKNTGELFFGEGSRLTVL.

The chain links TRBV4-1 to TRBJ2-7; 9 bases map to TRBD1. This CDR3 is built from 16 residues. V dropped 3 bases and J dropped 0; count of bases not matched to a gene: 6. The germline CDR1 and CDR2 sequences are MGHRA and YSYEKL. This CDR3 reads CASSHPGQGSSYEQYF. CDR3 nucleotides: TGCGCCAGCAGCCATCCGGGACAGGGAAGCTCCTACGAGCAGTACTTC.

The CDR3 region has the DNA TGTGCCAGCAGTCCTATGCATGAGCAGTTCTTC. Amino acids: CASSPMHEQFF. This rearrangement joins TRBV27 to TRBJ2-1; D gene uncertain. V was clipped by 5 bases and J by 8 bases, with 7 bases between them. The CDR3 length is 11 residues. The V gene's germline CDR1 is MNHEY and CDR2 SMNVEV (reference sequence).

This clonotype has at least ten counts. CDR3 sequence: CASSQEATYYSSYNEQFF. The CDR3 DNA reads TGTGCCAGCAGCCAAGAAGCAACTTACTATAGCTCCTACAATGAGCAGTTCTTC. The chain joins TRBV3-1 to TRBJ2-1; D gene ambiguous. This CDR3 is built from 18 residues. In germline, CDR1 is LGHDT, CDR2 YNNKEL (reference sequence). The germline V and J ends were trimmed by 0 bases and 0 bases, with 15 bases remaining between them.